Below are 5 T cell receptor beta chains sequenced from a single sample in a study of OX40 agonist ivuxolimab in advanced cancers. TCRdb's table, derived via immunoSEQ multiplex PCR, lists solely in-frame clones and lacks some. The sample yields approximately 70,000 clones, roughly 83% seen once. Sample: CD4+ or CD8+ T cells sorted from blood, taken in a trial of the OX40 agonist ivuxolimab. All receptors derive from an adult with an advanced solid tumor such as melanoma, head and neck, liver or kidney cancer.

V is TRBV28 and J is TRBJ2-5; D ambiguous. V dropped 2 bases and J dropped 9 bases, with 10 bases sitting between them. Germline assignment: CDR1 MDHEN and CDR2 SYDVKM. The CDR3 has 12 residues. This chain's CDR3 is CASSLGPRPQYF. In DNA, the CDR3 is TGTGCCAGCAGTTTAGGCCCGCGCCCCCAGTACTTC.

This clone was counted once. This chain connects TRBV11-2 to TRBJ1-4, with unresolved D. The CDR3 length is 14 residues. The V gene's germline CDR1 is SGHAT and CDR2 FQNNGV. Trimming shortened V by 1 base and J by 0 bases, and 3 bases separated the two germline ends. The CDR3, as DNA: TGTGCCAGCAGCTTAGGTGCAACTAATGAAAAACTGTTTTTT. It translates to CASSLGATNEKLFF. Full variable domain (missing parts from reference TRBV11-2 and TRBJ1-4): EAGVAQSPRYKIIEKRQSVAFWCNPISGHATLYWYQQILGQGPKLLIQFQNNGVVDDSQLPKDRFSAERLKGVDSTLKIQPAKLEDSAVYLCASSLGATNEKLFFGSGTQLSVL.

The chain uses TRBV7-8 and TRBJ2-3; 11 positions match TRBD2. Germline V gene data show CDR1 as SGHVS and CDR2 as FQNEAQ. The CDR3 loop spans 15 amino acids. Trimming took 2 bases from V and 4 from J; bases not matched to a gene: 2. Here the CDR3 DNA reads TGTGCCAGCAGCTTAAGACTAGCGGGATCAGATACGCAGTATTTT. This translates into CASSLRLAGSDTQYF.

The chain employs TRBV19 and TRBJ2-5; TRBD2 matches 11 bases. This CDR3 region has 17 residues. The V gene end was trimmed by 5 bases and the J gene end by 2 bases; junction bases not matched to a gene: 10. Germline V CDR1 and CDR2: LNHDA, SQIVND (reference sequence). CDR3 nucleotide sequence: TGTGCCAGTAGTCGGCCCAGGCGACTAGCGGGGCAAGAGACCCAGTACTTC. Its translation is CASSRPRRLAGQETQYF.

The CDR3 bases are TGTGCCAGCAGTTCACAGGGGGCCACCGGGGAGCTGTTTTTT. Its translation: CASSSQGATGELFF. This sequence joins TRBV6-4 and TRBJ2-2, with TRBD1 matching over 9 bases. Germline V gives CDR1 MRHNA, CDR2 SNTAGT. The V and J ends lost 5 bases and 4 bases, in that order; junction bases with no gene match: 2. The CDR3 consists of 14 residues.